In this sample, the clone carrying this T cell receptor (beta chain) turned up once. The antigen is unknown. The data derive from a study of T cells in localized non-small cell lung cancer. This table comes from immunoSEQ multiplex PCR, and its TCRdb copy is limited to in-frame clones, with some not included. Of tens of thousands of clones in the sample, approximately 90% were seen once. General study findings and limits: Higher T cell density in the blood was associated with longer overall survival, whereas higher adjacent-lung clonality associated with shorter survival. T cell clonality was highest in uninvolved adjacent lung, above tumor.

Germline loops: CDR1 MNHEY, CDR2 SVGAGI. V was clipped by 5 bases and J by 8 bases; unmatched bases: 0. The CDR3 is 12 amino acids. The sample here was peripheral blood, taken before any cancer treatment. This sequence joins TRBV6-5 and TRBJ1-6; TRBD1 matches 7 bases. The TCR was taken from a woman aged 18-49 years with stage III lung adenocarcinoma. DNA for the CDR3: TGTGCCAGCAGTACAGGGGATTCACCCCTCCACTTT. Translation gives CASSTGDSPLHF.